This T cell receptor beta chain comes out of a study of CD8 T cells in Susac syndrome (dated by TCRdb to the late 2010s). Concerning the study at large: Whether CD8+ T cell activation and differentiation in Susac syndrome was antigen driven was tested using repertoire sequencing. Clonality of the CD8+ T cell repertoire was compared between eleven to twelve healthy donors, some 14 Susac syndrome patients and roughly 16 multiple sclerosis patients. Study-level results and caveats: The TCR sequencing and HLA analysis was acknowledged to have included a relatively small number of individuals.

As for this clonotype: The antigen it binds to is not known. Base qualities are not at hand, and no much larger clone is one base apart.

RNA was extracted with the RNeasy kit and roughly 0.45 to 1 ug was reverse transcribed using random hexamers. TCR beta CDR3 regions were amplified with the immunoSEQ multiplex PCR assay covering 54 Vbeta and 13 Jbeta segments. Bias from PCR amplification was corrected by using a synthetic template baseline for primer optimization and for computational correction. The published analysis was carried out like this. Only productive sequences were kept, with reads annotated to V, D and J genes according to IMGT and analyzed in immunoSEQ Analyzer. To calculate clonality, Shannon entropy was normalized by log2 of the number of productive unique sequences and then subtracted from one. For each patient and control, public and private clones were evaluated among the 100 most prevalent clones. Susac-specific clones were defined as absent from healthy and MS cohorts, roughly 1,100 published viral clones and other ImmuneACCESS disease sequences. Clones were called with MiXCR by TCRdb after fastp trimmed the public reads at Q25, and only in-frame beta chains were retained. For every CDR3 protein sequence, its rows merge into one entry that carries the most common genes and DNA. TCRdb, not the authors, supplied the V and J calls. The sample table contains approximately 300,000 distinct CDR3 sequences; only one count was recorded for about 89% of them. The ten largest make up 0.18% of the sample.

Peripheral blood CD8+ and CD4+ T cells from healthy donors, Susac syndrome patients and multiple sclerosis patients were profiled using high-throughput TCR beta sequencing. The multiple sclerosis controls were treatment-naive patients whose relapsing-remitting disease, either stable or active, fulfilled the revised McDonald criteria. Bulk CD8+ and CD4+ T cells were purified by magnetic negative isolation, whereas CD8+ TEMRA cells were enriched by FACS. Blood was collected in EDTA tubes and processed within 24 hours, with PBMCs isolated through density gradient centrifugation. PBMCs destined for TCR sequencing were cryopreserved in liquid nitrogen and later thawed in a 37 °C water bath. Purity of sorted or isolated CD4+, CD8+ and CD8+ TEMRA cells was at least 90%. Looking up the germline V gene yields CDR1 SQVTM and CDR2 ANQGSEA. The germline ends are 9 bases apart after V is trimmed by 5 bases and J by 0 bases. From its cysteine to its phenylalanine, the CDR3 spans 13 amino acids. Only the CDR3 DNA is retained, 39 bases long and in frame from the first base.

Here the chain combines TRBV29-1 and TRBJ2-3, with no confidently assigned D gene. The clonotype originates from a human donor with multiple sclerosis. Sequencing was carried out using CD8+ T cells from PBMCs. The CDR3 is CSVQSASTDTQYF. Here is the DNA: TGCAGCGTTCAGTCAGCTAGCACAGATACGCAGTATTTT.